These 30 T cell receptor beta chains came from one sample sequenced in a study of CD8 T cells in ankylosing spondylitis. Via MiXCR, TCRdb re-called the 5' RACE reads, giving one row per CDR3 protein. The data hold approximately 240,000 distinct CDR3 sequences, with 10% observed a single time. Material: blood, either unsorted or a sorted T cell fraction (not recorded which). These receptors all stem from a male donor with ankylosing spondylitis or in good health (not recorded which).

The sample holds many counts of this clonotype. The rearrangement joins TRBV7-2 to TRBJ1-2, with unresolved D. The V gene's germline CDR1 is SGHTA and CDR2 FQGNSA. The germline V and J ends were trimmed by 5 bases and 4 bases, with 14 bases remaining between them. The CDR3 has 14 amino acids. In nucleotides, the CDR3 is TGTGCCAGCAGCCGGGGAGGAACCACCTATGGCTACACCTTC. Protein: CASSRGGTTYGYTF.

This clonotype was seen only a few times. This chain connects TRBV12-3 or TRBV12-4 to TRBJ1-2, with 7 bases identical to TRBD1. The V and J ends lost 7 bases and 8 bases, in that order; junction bases with no gene match: 25. This CDR3 contains 18 residues. CDR3 bases: TGTGCCAGCACCCGGGAAGGGACAGAGAGCCGGTTTGCCCTAGGCTACACCTTC. Its protein is CASTREGTESRFALGYTF.

The sample holds many counts of this clonotype. V and J are TRBV30 and TRBJ2-7; 7 bases fit TRBD1. Looked up from germline, CDR1 is GTSNPN and CDR2 is SVGIG (reference sequence). This CDR3 has 12 residues. Unmatched junction bases numbered 3, after V lost 5 bases and J lost 2 bases. The CDR3 protein is CAWLGQAYEQYF. DNA for the CDR3: TGTGCCTGGCTTGGACAGGCCTACGAGCAGTACTTC. The full variable domain, its missing parts supplied by reference TRBV30 and TRBJ2-7, is SQTIHQWPATLVQPVGSPLSLECTVEGTSNPNLYWYRQAAGRGLQLLFYSVGIGQISSEVPQNLSASRPQDRQFILSSKKLLLSDSGFYLCAWLGQAYEQYFGPGTRLTVT.

In its sample, this clonotype was seen many times. The J gene is TRBJ2-3, the V gene TRBV20-1; the match to TRBD2 covers 8 bases. Germline V gene data show CDR1 as DFQATT and CDR2 as SNEGSKA (reference sequence). The length of the CDR3 is 13 residues. V lost 3 bases and J lost 4; bases outside the gene matches: 3. CDR3 sequence: CSASGGASDTQYF. The DNA of the CDR3 is TGCAGTGCTAGCGGGGGGGCGTCAGATACGCAGTATTTT.

The sample holds many counts of this clonotype. This chain joins TRBV20-1 and TRBJ1-2, with 8 bases matching TRBD1. The length of the CDR3 is 13 residues. With 1 base clipped from V and 3 bases from J, the junction kept 1 base outside the gene matches. Germline V CDR1 and CDR2: DFQATT, SNEGSKA (reference sequence). CDR3 amino acids: CSARAGQDYGYTF. Written as DNA, the CDR3 is TGCAGTGCTAGAGCGGGACAGGACTATGGCTACACCTTC.

This clonotype was found many times. The chain recombines TRBV5-1 with TRBJ2-3, with TRBD2 matching over 8 bases. V was clipped by 0 bases and J by 1 base; unmatched bases: 4. This CDR3 has 16 residues. From germline, CDR1 is SGHRS and CDR2 YFSETQ. The CDR3: CASSLDPAGGTDTQYF. In DNA, the CDR3 is TGCGCCAGCAGCTTGGATCCAGCGGGGGGCACAGATACGCAGTATTTT.

Turning to this clonotype: The junction does not match germline at one end; this may be a read error. The CDR3 DNA is TGTGCCAGAAGCCACGCTAGGACAGTTTATGGCTACACCTTC. Translation: CARSHARTVYGYTF. The rearrangement links TRBV3-1 to TRBJ1-2; possible D gene TRBD1, 6 bases. Per the germline V gene, CDR1 is LGHDT and CDR2 is YNNKEL (reference sequence). CDR3 size: 14 residues.

This clonotype was observed many times. The chain uses TRBV20-1 and TRBJ2-2, with no clear D. The V end was cut by 3 bases, the J end by 1 base, with 3 bases between. This CDR3 region has 12 residues. CDR1 is DFQATT and CDR2 is SNEGSKA in the germline V gene (reference sequence). For the CDR3, the DNA is TGCAGTGCTAGGGAGAACACCGGGGAGCTGTTTTTT. Translated: CSARENTGELFF.

In regard to this clonotype: A much larger clonotype is one base distant, so this may be a read error. This chain joins TRBV4-2 and TRBJ1-1; a weak D match, TRBD1 (6 bases). The CDR3 spans 14 residues. Trimming pared 4 bases from V and 0 bases from J, leaving 9 bases between. Germline V gives CDR1 LGHNA, CDR2 YNFKEQ. CDR3 in DNA: TGTGCCAGCAGCCCAGGGGACCTGAACACTGAAGCTTTCTTT. Translating gives CASSPGDLNTEAFF.

This clonotype was counted many times. The chain is built from TRBV30 and TRBJ1-4; 9 bases match TRBD1. The CDR3 runs 14 residues. Germline V gene sequence: CDR1 GTSNPN, CDR2 SVGIG (reference sequence). The V and J ends lost 3 bases and 6 bases, in that order; junction bases with no gene match: 5. The CDR3 spells CAWSRTGVDEKLFF. CDR3 nucleotides: TGTGCCTGGAGCCGGACAGGGGTTGATGAAAAACTGTTTTTT.

Many counts were recorded for this clonotype. V usage is TRBV20-1 and J usage is TRBJ2-5; 12 nucleotides match TRBD2. The CDR3 runs to 13 residues. J lost 5 bases, V lost 8 bases, and 6 bases had no gene match. Germline loops: CDR1 DFQATT, CDR2 SNEGSKA (reference sequence). The DNA for the CDR3 is TGCAGTCCTGGACTAGCGGGGTTGGAGACCCAGTACTTC. Its protein is CSPGLAGLETQYF.

V and J are TRBV10-3 and TRBJ2-3; the match to TRBD1 covers 12 bases. This CDR3 region has 16 residues. The ends lost 4 bases at V and 2 bases at J; junction bases unmatched: 4. CDR1 and CDR2 (germline): ENHRY, SYGVKD. Here the CDR3 DNA reads TGTGCCATCAGTGGGGGACAGGGGGCCTCCACAGATACGCAGTATTTT. Translation: CAISGGQGASTDTQYF.

In this sample, this clonotype turned up many times. The genes are TRBV12-3 or TRBV12-4 and TRBJ1-2, with D unclear. V lost 10 bases and J lost 11, with 8 bases in between. This CDR3 is 8 amino acids long. CDR3 DNA: TGTGCCACCGACACTTACACCTTC. Translated, it gives CATDTYTF.

This clonotype turned up a few times. The chain employs TRBV6-2 or TRBV6-3 and TRBJ2-7; TRBD1 might be the D (5 bases). Germline lookup yields CDR1 MNHEY and CDR2 SVGEGT. The CDR3 is made up of 15 amino acids. Trimming took off 0 bases at V and 6 bases at J, with 15 bases between the two ends. The CDR3 DNA sequence: TGTGCCAGCAGTTACTCGAGGCAGGGTGAGCGCGAGCAGTACTTC. Encoded protein: CASSYSRQGEREQYF.

This clonotype came up many times. The chain is built from TRBV29-1 and TRBJ2-3; perhaps TRBD1 as D (6 bases). V was cut by 7 bases and J by 4 bases, with 12 bases left in between. Germline CDR1 and CDR2: SQVTM and ANQGSEA. This CDR3 is 12 amino acids long. The CDR3 nucleotides are TGCAGCGGGAAGGGGGTTGCAGATACGCAGTATTTT. Translation: CSGKGVADTQYF.

The table lists this clonotype with many counts. The rearrangement uses TRBV5-1 and TRBJ2-1; 9 bases are a match to TRBD2. The CDR3 is 15 residues long. Germline trimming cut 3 bases from V and 8 bases from J; bases unmatched to any gene: 9. In germline, CDR1 is SGHRS, CDR2 YFSETQ. The CDR3 DNA sequence: TGCGCCAGCAGCTCAACCTGGCGGGGGGGCGATGAGCAGTTCTTC. The encoded protein is CASSSTWRGGDEQFF.

A word on this clonotype: A single base separates this from a much larger clone, so it may be a read error. The rearrangement links TRBV5-1 to TRBJ2-1, with a tentative D call TRBD2 (6 bases). The CDR3 spans 15 residues. Germline CDR1 is SGHRS and CDR2 is YFSETQ. V was cut by 4 bases and J by 7 bases, with 18 bases left in between. Here the CDR3 DNA reads TGCGCCAGCAGCGACGGCGGGACCACGGGGAATGAGCAGTTCTTC. This codes for CASSDGGTTGNEQFF.

This clonotype was recorded many times. The chain links TRBV10-2 to TRBJ2-7; D might be TRBD1 (6 bases). This CDR3 has 12 amino acids. Trimming pared 5 bases from V and 4 bases from J, leaving 9 bases between. CDR1 is WSHSY and CDR2 is SAAADI in the germline V gene. CDR3 DNA: TGCGCCAGCAGTCACGGACAGTACGAGCAGTACTTC. It yields the protein CASSHGQYEQYF.

This clonotype was detected many times. The chain combines TRBV4-1 with TRBJ2-7; 7 bases map to TRBD2. The CDR3 loop spans 15 amino acids. V gave up 4 bases and J gave up 4 bases; unmatched junction bases: 10. The germline CDR1 and CDR2 sequences are MGHRA and YSYEKL. The CDR3 spells CASSLGGGDAYEQYF. Written as DNA, the CDR3 is TGCGCCAGCAGCCTGGGTGGGGGGGACGCATACGAGCAGTACTTC.

This clonotype has ten or more counts. The V gene is TRBV12-3 or TRBV12-4, the J gene TRBJ2-2; TRBD1 is a possible D gene (6 bases). The CDR3 consists of 16 residues. V was shortened by 6 bases and J by 6 bases, with 20 bases between the two germline ends. As DNA, the CDR3 is TGTGCCAGCAGCCCAACCGCAGGGGTTTTAGCCGGGGAGCTGTTTTTT. This gives the protein CASSPTAGVLAGELFF.

This clonotype has only a few counts. The chain joins TRBV15 to TRBJ2-1; a weak D match, TRBD2 (6 bases). Trimming removed 0 bases at V and 8 bases at J, with 8 bases between. The germline V gene encodes CDR1 LNHNV and CDR2 YYDKDF (reference sequence). CDR3 length: 13 residues. The CDR3 region has the DNA TGTGCCACCAGCAGAGAATGGAGGGATGAGCAGTTCTTC. Amino acid sequence: CATSREWRDEQFF.

Comment on this clonotype: A read error is possible here, since a much larger clone lies one base away. V gene TRBV20-1 combines with J gene TRBJ2-7, with D unresolved. Germline V gene sequence: CDR1 DFQATT, CDR2 SNEGSKA (reference sequence). The CDR3 has 10 amino acids. V gave up 8 bases and J gave up 2 bases, with 7 bases separating them. For the CDR3, the DNA is TGCAGTACTCATACCTACGAGCAGTACTTC. This gives the protein CSTHTYEQYF.

A word on this clonotype: This may be a read error, as it is one base from a much larger clone. The chain carries TRBV3-1 and TRBJ2-1; 9 bases agree with TRBD2. CDR3 length: 17 amino acids. Per the germline V gene, CDR1 is LGHDT and CDR2 is YNNKEL (reference sequence). For the CDR3, the DNA is TGTGCCAGCAGCCGGGTCGATAGCGGGAGAGTGGTAAAGGAGCAGCTCTTC. Amino acid sequence: CASSRVDSGRVVKEQLF.

This clonotype was recorded at least ten times. V is TRBV28 and J is TRBJ2-4; D gene unclear. The CDR3 spans 15 residues. Trimming removed 6 bases at V and 0 bases at J, with 12 bases between. Germline assignment: CDR1 MDHEN and CDR2 SYDVKM. CDR3 sequence (DNA): TGTGCCAGCAGCTCAGAAAAACTAGCCAAAAACATTCAGTACTTC. This codes for CASSSEKLAKNIQYF. The full variable domain, in which reference TRBV28 and TRBJ2-4 provide the parts outside the CDR3, is DVKVTQSSRYLVKRTGEKVFLECVQDMDHENMFWYRQDPGLGLRLIYFSYDVKMKEKGDIPEGYSVSREKKERFSLILESASTNQTSMYLCASSSEKLAKNIQYFGAGTRLSVL.

The rearrangement uses TRBV10-1 and TRBJ2-3; D is ambiguous. This CDR3 is built from 14 residues. Trimming shortened V by 9 bases and J by 1 base, and 14 bases separated the two germline ends. Germline values: CDR1 WNHNN, CDR2 SYGVQD (reference sequence). This CDR3 is CASSRALGTDTQYF. For the CDR3, the DNA is TGCGCCAGTTCCCGGGCCTTAGGCACAGATACGCAGTATTTT.

This clonotype was seen many times. The chain recombines TRBV5-1 with TRBJ1-1, with 7 bases fitting TRBD1. From germline, CDR1 is SGHRS and CDR2 YFSETQ. The CDR3 is 15 residues long. With 1 base clipped from V and 4 bases from J, the junction kept 7 bases outside the gene matches. CDR3 protein: CASSLPSGGGTEAFF. CDR3 bases: TGCGCCAGCAGCTTGCCCTCAGGGGGAGGCACTGAAGCTTTCTTT.

This clonotype was detected many times. The CDR3 sequence is CASSLVGYEQYF. DNA of the CDR3: TGTGCCAGCAGCTTAGTAGGTTACGAGCAGTACTTC. The chain joins TRBV7-2 to TRBJ2-7; D is undetermined. The CDR3 runs 12 residues. V dropped 1 base and J dropped 4 bases, with 5 bases sitting between them. Per germline, CDR1 SGHTA and CDR2 FQGNSA.

This clonotype occurred many times. CDR3 region: CASSSRQASYEQYF. DNA for the CDR3: TGTGCCAGCAGCTCTCGACAGGCTTCCTACGAGCAGTACTTC. The V and J genes are TRBV7-2 and TRBJ2-7, with D perhaps TRBD1 (6 bases). The CDR3 contains 14 residues. The germline V gene encodes CDR1 SGHTA and CDR2 FQGNSA. Trimming took off 4 bases at V and 1 base at J, with 11 bases between the two ends.

In its sample, this clonotype was seen many times. This chain links TRBV3-1 with TRBJ1-1; 9 nucleotides match TRBD1. CDR1 and CDR2 (germline): LGHDT, YNNKEL (reference sequence). CDR3 length: 16 amino acids. V was clipped by 2 bases and J by 4 bases; unmatched bases: 8. The CDR3 loop reads CASSQNTGTGTTEAFF. The CDR3 coding sequence is TGTGCCAGCAGCCAAAACACCGGGACAGGGACCACTGAAGCTTTCTTT.

This clonotype was picked up many times. This rearrangement joins TRBV20-1 to TRBJ1-1; 7 bases map to TRBD1. Germline lookup yields CDR1 DFQATT and CDR2 SNEGSKA (reference sequence). Unmatched junction bases numbered 11, after V lost 0 bases and J lost 4 bases. CDR3 length equals 16 residues. CDR3 in amino acids: CSARDRGRTGATEAFF. The CDR3 region has the DNA TGCAGTGCTAGAGATCGGGGTAGGACAGGTGCCACTGAAGCTTTCTTT.